This T cell receptor (beta chain) was sequenced in a study of blood T cell repertoires in COVID-19. Study in general: Samples representing acute and convalescent COVID-19 were sourced from the United States, Italy and Spain.

In the original processing: Reference gene primer amplification gave estimated nucleated cell counts. Repertoires were generated with immunoSEQ multiplex PCR, while TCRdb's copy carries only in-frame clones and drops some. V, J and clone size reflect that table, while D and trimming were determined from the DNA. This sample has 85,000 to 95,000 clones, with over 75% found just once. Per the germline V gene, CDR1 is MNHEY and CDR2 is SMNVEV (reference sequence). The CDR3 sequence is 13 residues long. V lost 6 bases and J lost 12, with 15 bases in between. The source material was peripheral blood. The source of this sequence is a woman over 75 with acute or convalescent COVID-19. The V gene is TRBV27, the J gene TRBJ1-6, with D possibly matching TRBD1 (5 bases). The CDR3 region is CASSQSRGGPLHF. CDR3 in DNA: TGTGCCAGCAGCCAATCCCGGGGGGGACCCCTCCACTTT.